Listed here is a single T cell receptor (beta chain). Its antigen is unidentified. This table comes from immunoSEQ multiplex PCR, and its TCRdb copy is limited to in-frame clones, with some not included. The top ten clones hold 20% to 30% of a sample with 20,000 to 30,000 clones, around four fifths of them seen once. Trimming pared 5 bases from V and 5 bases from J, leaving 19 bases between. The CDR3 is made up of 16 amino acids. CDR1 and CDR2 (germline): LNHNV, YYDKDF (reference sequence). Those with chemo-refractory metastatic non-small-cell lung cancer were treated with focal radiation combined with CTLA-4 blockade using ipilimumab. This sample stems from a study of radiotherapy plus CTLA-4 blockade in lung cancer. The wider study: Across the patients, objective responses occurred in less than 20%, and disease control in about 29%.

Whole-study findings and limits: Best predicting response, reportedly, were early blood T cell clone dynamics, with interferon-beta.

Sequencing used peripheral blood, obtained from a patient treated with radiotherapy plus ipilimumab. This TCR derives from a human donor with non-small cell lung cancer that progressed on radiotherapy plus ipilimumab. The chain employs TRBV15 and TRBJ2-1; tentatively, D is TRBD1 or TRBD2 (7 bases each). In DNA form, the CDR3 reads TGTGCCACCAGCCCTACTAGGGAGGGGGCCAACAATGAGCAGTTCTTC. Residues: CATSPTREGANNEQFF.